This TCR beta chain originates from a study of cytomegalovirus exposure and HLA in healthy donors. Background on the study: It was reported in a later analysis that the 100 to 150 validation repertoires used the same platform as the 666 first-cohort repertoires. General study findings and limits: In the 120 or so validation repertoires, about 94% of cluster scores exceeded 0, per a later analysis.

A word on this clone: Its antigen is unknown.

In germline, CDR1 is LNHNV, CDR2 YYDKDF (reference sequence). This CDR3 contains 13 residues. Germline trimming cut 3 bases from V and 6 bases from J; bases unmatched to any gene: 0. The donors were part of the validation cohort, which consisted of some 120 subjects and was separate from the first cohort of about 670 subjects. TCRdb keeps only in-frame clones here, not all; method: immunoSEQ multiplex PCR. Of some 330,000 clones listed, 75% to 90% were seen once; the top ten hold approximately 0.84%. This clonotype originated in a woman aged 18-29 years in good health and CMV-seronegative. The source material was PBMCs. The chain recombines TRBV15 with TRBJ2-1; 9 bases match TRBD2. In nucleotides, the CDR3 is TGTGCCACCAGCAGGGGACTAGCCAATGAGCAGTTCTTC. Translating gives CATSRGLANEQFF. Together with reference TRBV15 and TRBJ2-1, the CDR3 gives the full variable domain: DAMVIQNPRYQVTQFGKPVTLSCSQTLNHNVMYWYQQKSSQAPKLLFHYYDKDFNNEADTPDNFQSRRPNTSFCFLDIRSPGLGDTAMYLCATSRGLANEQFFGPGTRLTVL.